The 23 T cell receptor beta chains reported below all come from one sample, sequenced in a study of CD8 T cells in Susac syndrome. Random-hexamer reverse transcription was applied to about 0.5 to 1 ug RNA. TCRdb itself ran the immunoSEQ multiplex PCR reads through MiXCR, one entry per CDR3 protein. The sample holds some 300,000 distinct CDR3 sequences, roughly 90% seen once. Material: CD8+ T cells from PBMCs. The receptors derive from a human donor with multiple sclerosis.

The chain is built from TRBV5-4 and TRBJ1-1; D may be TRBD1 (5 bases). Germline CDR1 and CDR2: SGHNT and YYREEE (reference sequence). V was cut by 4 bases and J by 1 base, with 8 bases left in between. The CDR3 length is 13 residues. The CDR3 is CASSTTGNTEAFF. The CDR3, as DNA: TGTGCCAGCAGCACCACAGGGAACACTGAAGCTTTCTTT. The entire variable domain, with the rest obtained from reference TRBV5-4 and TRBJ1-1, is as follows: ETGVTQSPTHLIKTRGQQVTLRCSSQSGHNTVSWYQQALGQGPQFIFQYYREEENGRGNFPPRFSGLQFPNYSSELNVNALELDDSALYLCASSTTGNTEAFFGQGTRLTVV.

V usage is TRBV29-1 and J usage is TRBJ2-7; 8 bases are a match to TRBD1. The CDR3 has 12 amino acids. V was pared by 7 bases and J by 3 bases, with 5 bases of the junction left unmatched. Germline V gives CDR1 SQVTM, CDR2 ANQGSEA. The CDR3 spells CSAGGTGYEQYF. CDR3 coding DNA: TGCAGCGCTGGTGGGACAGGCTACGAGCAGTACTTC.

J is TRBJ2-6 and V is TRBV4-1; D is unclear. The CDR3 loop spans 17 amino acids. Trimming shortened V by 2 bases and J by 0 bases, and 11 bases separated the two germline ends. Germline CDR1 reads MGHRA; CDR2 reads YSYEKL. The CDR3 DNA is TGCGCCAGCAGCCAATCCTTAGAGTTCTCTGGGGCCAACGTCCTGACTTTC. As protein: CASSQSLEFSGANVLTF.

The V gene is TRBV11-2, the J gene TRBJ2-7, with no clear D. This CDR3 has 13 residues. V lost 3 bases, J lost 0 bases, and 6 bases lay in between. From germline, CDR1 is SGHAT and CDR2 FQNNGV. This chain's CDR3 is CASSFGTSYEQYF. The CDR3 coding sequence is TGTGCCAGCAGCTTCGGCACCTCCTACGAGCAGTACTTC.

V gene TRBV29-1 combines with J gene TRBJ2-7, with 8 bases lining up with TRBD1. Germline V gene data show CDR1 as SQVTM and CDR2 as ANQGSEA. V lost 3 bases to trimming and J lost 5 bases; unmatched junction nucleotides: 6. The CDR3 contains 13 residues. CDR3 DNA: TGCAGCGTTGACCATGGACAGGGCCACGAGCAGTACTTC. It encodes CSVDHGQGHEQYF.

V and J are TRBV28 and TRBJ2-7; D might be TRBD1 or TRBD2, each matching 5 bases. Trimming cost V 4 bases and J 2 bases, with 18 bases left between them. The germline CDR1 and CDR2 sequences are MDHEN and SYDVKM. This CDR3 has 16 amino acids. The CDR3 nucleotides read TGTGCCAGCAGTTCCATAACCGGGACGGCCCCCTACGAGCAGTACTTC. This gives the protein CASSSITGTAPYEQYF.

The rearrangement links TRBV6-2 or TRBV6-3 to TRBJ2-7; 11 bases map to TRBD2. Germline assignment: CDR1 MNHEY and CDR2 SVGEGT. The CDR3 is 18 amino acids. J gave up 3 bases and V 0 bases, and 10 bases lay outside the gene matches. CDR3 nucleotide sequence: TGTGCCAGCAGTTACTCCCATACCGGGACTAGCGGCTTCTACGAGCAGTACTTC. Translating gives CASSYSHTGTSGFYEQYF.

This rearrangement joins TRBV27 to TRBJ1-3; no firm D call. The CDR3 covers 14 residues. Germline V lookup: CDR1 MNHEY, CDR2 SMNVEV (reference sequence). The V gene lost 2 bases and the J gene lost 2 bases, with 7 bases spanning the gap. The CDR3 loop reads CASSLSATGNTIYF. The CDR3 DNA is TGTGCCAGCAGTTTAAGCGCCACTGGAAACACCATATATTTT.

The V call is TRBV11-2, the J call TRBJ1-1, with D tentatively TRBD1 (6 bases). This CDR3 region has 17 residues. Germline CDR1 reads SGHAT; CDR2 reads FQNNGV. Trimming shortened V by 1 base and J by 6 bases, and 21 bases separated the two germline ends. CDR3 sequence reads: CASSLGAGEGYASEAFF. In DNA, the CDR3 is TGTGCCAGCAGCTTAGGGGCAGGGGAAGGGTATGCGTCTGAAGCTTTCTTT.

This clonotype was seen a single time. The rearrangement uses TRBV7-8 and TRBJ2-7; TRBD1 aligns across 9 bases. Germline CDR1 SGHVS, CDR2 FQNEAQ. The CDR3 runs 14 residues. V dropped 8 bases and J dropped 3; count of bases not matched to a gene: 8. The CDR3 bases are TGTGCCAGCTCCGGGACAGGGTATATCTACGAGCAGTACTTC. Protein: CASSGTGYIYEQYF.

This chain links TRBV6-4 with TRBJ2-3; TRBD2 agrees at 7 bases. CDR3 length equals 15 residues. Germline V gene data show CDR1 as MRHNA and CDR2 as SNTAGT. Germline trimming cut 2 bases from V and 0 bases from J; bases unmatched to any gene: 2. CDR3 bases: TGTGCCAGCAGTGACGGTAGCGGGAGCACAGATACGCAGTATTTT. Translated: CASSDGSGSTDTQYF.

CDR3 region: CASSLALLSYEQYF. DNA of the CDR3: TGTGCCAGCAGCTTAGCCCTATTATCCTACGAGCAGTACTTC. The chain is built from TRBV7-9 and TRBJ2-7; no clear D. V was clipped by 0 bases and J by 1 base, with 7 bases between them. Germline V CDR1 and CDR2: SEHNR, FQNEAQ (reference sequence). This CDR3 comprises 14 residues.

This chain links TRBV7-3 with TRBJ2-1; 7 positions match TRBD1. CDR3 length equals 15 residues. Per germline, CDR1 SGHTA and CDR2 FQGTGA. The J segment lost 6 bases and the V segment lost 5 bases, leaving 10 bases of the junction unmatched. Here the CDR3 reads CASSISDRSGNEQFF. CDR3 DNA sequence: TGTGCCAGCAGCATCTCGGACAGGTCAGGCAATGAGCAGTTCTTC.

V usage is TRBV28 and J usage is TRBJ2-7; TRBD1 matches 10 bases. CDR1 and CDR2 from the germline V gene are MDHEN and SYDVKM. The trim removed 6 bases at V and 3 bases at J, leaving 8 bases unmatched. This CDR3 contains 15 residues. This CDR3 reads CASSPTGQGIYEQYF. Here the CDR3 DNA reads TGTGCCAGCAGCCCTACGGGACAGGGGATCTACGAGCAGTACTTC.

V usage is TRBV14 and J usage is TRBJ2-5; maybe TRBD2 (6 bases). The CDR3 has 16 amino acids. Trimming pared 4 bases from V and 5 bases from J, leaving 20 bases between. From germline, CDR1 is SGHDN and CDR2 FVKESK. CDR3 DNA: TGTGCCAGCAGCCCCGGACCCCGGGTAGGAGGGGAGACCCAGTACTTC. Protein sequence: CASSPGPRVGGETQYF.

This clonotype has a single count. The chain couples TRBV20-1 to TRBJ1-5; 8 bases match TRBD1. CDR3 length equals 15 residues. V lost 6 bases, J lost 3 bases, and 10 bases stayed unmatched. Per the germline V gene, CDR1 is DFQATT and CDR2 is SNEGSKA (reference sequence). CDR3 nucleotide sequence: TGCAGTGCGGTGCAGGGGGCAGGTACCAATCAGCCCCAGCATTTT. The encoded protein is CSAVQGAGTNQPQHF.

The chain has TRBV7-9 and TRBJ2-1, with 11 bases that match TRBD2. This CDR3 contains 16 residues. Germline V gives CDR1 SEHNR, CDR2 FQNEAQ (reference sequence). With 5 bases clipped from V and 5 bases from J, the junction kept 8 bases outside the gene matches. CDR3 protein: CASSPPSGRINNEQFF. CDR3 DNA sequence: TGTGCCAGCAGCCCCCCTAGCGGGAGGATTAACAATGAGCAGTTCTTC.

V usage is TRBV2 and J usage is TRBJ1-5, with unresolved D. The germline V gene encodes CDR1 SNHLY and CDR2 FYNNEI. The V and J ends lost 3 bases and 3 bases respectively, with 24 bases between them. There are 19 residues in the CDR3. In DNA form, the CDR3 reads TGTGCCAGCAGTGATGATGGCAATAGGGTCGGGATCTTCAATCAGCCCCAGCATTTT. Its translation is CASSDDGNRVGIFNQPQHF.

The V and J genes are TRBV20-1 and TRBJ2-7; D is unclear. Germline CDR1 DFQATT, CDR2 SNEGSKA (reference sequence). CDR3 length: 14 amino acids. V was clipped by 3 bases and J by 3 bases, with 15 bases between them. The chain's CDR3 is CSASLMGINYEQYF. In DNA, the CDR3 is TGCAGTGCTAGCCTTATGGGGATTAACTACGAGCAGTACTTC.

The rearrangement links TRBV2 to TRBJ1-2; D is undetermined. Germline lookup yields CDR1 SNHLY and CDR2 FYNNEI. Trimming shortened V by 9 bases and J by 4 bases, and 18 bases separated the two germline ends. The CDR3 spans 14 residues. Written as DNA, the CDR3 is TGTGCCAGTTTATTACAGACGCTAGTCTATGGCTACACCTTC. Residues: CASLLQTLVYGYTF.

V is TRBV25-1 and J is TRBJ2-6; D call uncertain. The V and J ends lost 5 bases and 4 bases respectively, with 6 bases between them. This CDR3 is built from 13 residues. CDR1 is MGHDK and CDR2 is SYGVNS in the germline V gene. The CDR3 bases are TGTGCCAGCAGTCCCGAGGGGGCCAACGTCCTGACTTTC. Amino acid sequence: CASSPEGANVLTF.

The CDR3 loop is CASSQGAGAIQYF. The CDR3 region has the DNA TGTGCCAGCAGCCAAGGGGCGGGGGCAATTCAGTACTTC. The rearrangement uses TRBV4-2 and TRBJ2-4; maybe TRBD2 (7 bases). There are 13 residues in the CDR3. The V end lost 1 base, the J end lost 10 bases, and 11 bases lay between the germline ends. Per the germline V gene, CDR1 is LGHNA and CDR2 is YNFKEQ.

The chain combines TRBV6-1 with TRBJ2-3; D might be TRBD1 (5 bases). CDR3 length equals 16 residues. CDR1 is MNHNS, CDR2 SASEGT, per germline. V was pared by 6 bases and J by 3 bases, with 19 bases between. The CDR3 here is CASRPLAGRETDTQYF. For the CDR3, the DNA is TGTGCCAGCAGGCCCTTGGCTGGCAGGGAAACAGATACGCAGTATTTT.